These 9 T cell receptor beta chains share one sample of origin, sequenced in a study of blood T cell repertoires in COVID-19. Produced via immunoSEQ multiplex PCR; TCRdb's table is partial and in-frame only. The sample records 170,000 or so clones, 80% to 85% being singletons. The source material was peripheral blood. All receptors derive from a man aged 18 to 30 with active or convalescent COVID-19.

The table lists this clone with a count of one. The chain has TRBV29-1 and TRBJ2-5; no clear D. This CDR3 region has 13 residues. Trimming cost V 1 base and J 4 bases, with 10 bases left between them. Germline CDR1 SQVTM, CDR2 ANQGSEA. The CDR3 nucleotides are TGCAGCGTTGAAGCCCGTGGCTTAGAGACCCAGTACTTC. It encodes CSVEARGLETQYF.

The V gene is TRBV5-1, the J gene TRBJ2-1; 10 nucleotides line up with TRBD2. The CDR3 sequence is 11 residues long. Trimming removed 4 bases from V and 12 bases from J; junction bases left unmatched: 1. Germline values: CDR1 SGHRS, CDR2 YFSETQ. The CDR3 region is CASSIAGGQFF. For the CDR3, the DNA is TGCGCCAGCAGCATAGCGGGAGGGCAGTTCTTC.

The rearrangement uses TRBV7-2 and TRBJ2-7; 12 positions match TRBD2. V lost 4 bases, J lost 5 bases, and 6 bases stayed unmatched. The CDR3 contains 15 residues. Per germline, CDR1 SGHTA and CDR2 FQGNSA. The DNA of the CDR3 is TGTGCCAGCAGCTCCCTAGCGGGAGGGCCCCACGAGCAGTACTTC. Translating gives CASSSLAGGPHEQYF.

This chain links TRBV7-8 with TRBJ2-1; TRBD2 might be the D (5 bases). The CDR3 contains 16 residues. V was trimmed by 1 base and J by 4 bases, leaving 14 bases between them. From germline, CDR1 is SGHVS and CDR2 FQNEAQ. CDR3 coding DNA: TGTGCCAGCAGCTTAGTAGGAGCGGTTGGATACAATGAGCAGTTCTTC. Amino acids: CASSLVGAVGYNEQFF.

The CDR3 reads CASSPLRSSYNEQFF. The CDR3 DNA is TGTGCCAGCAGCCCTCTACGGAGCTCCTACAATGAGCAGTTCTTC. V gene TRBV7-3 combines with J gene TRBJ2-1; D unresolved. This CDR3 is 15 amino acids long. CDR1 is SGHTA, CDR2 FQGTGA, per germline. V was cut by 5 bases and J by 0 bases, with 11 bases left in between.

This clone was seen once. The CDR3 nucleotides read TGTGCCAGCAGTTTAGGGGCAGGGAGGGCCACTGAAGCTTTCTTT. Protein sequence: CASSLGAGRATEAFF. This chain connects TRBV28 to TRBJ1-1; TRBD1 might be the D (5 bases). Germline V gene data show CDR1 as MDHEN and CDR2 as SYDVKM. The CDR3 loop spans 15 amino acids. V was cut by 2 bases and J by 4 bases, with 14 bases left in between. Filled out from reference TRBV28 and TRBJ1-1, the complete variable domain reads DVKVTQSSRYLVKRTGEKVFLECVQDMDHENMFWYRQDPGLGLRLIYFSYDVKMKEKGDIPEGYSVSREKKERFSLILESASTNQTSMYLCASSLGAGRATEAFFGQGTRLTVV.

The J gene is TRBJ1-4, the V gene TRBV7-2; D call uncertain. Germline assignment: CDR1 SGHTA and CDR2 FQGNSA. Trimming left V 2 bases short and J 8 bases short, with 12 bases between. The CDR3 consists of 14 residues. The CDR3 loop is CASSLRAGGEKLFF. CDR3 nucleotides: TGTGCCAGCAGCTTAAGGGCCGGCGGGGAAAAACTGTTTTTT. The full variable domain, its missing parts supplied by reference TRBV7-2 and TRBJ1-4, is GAGVSQSPSNKVTEKGKDVELRCDPISGHTALYWYRQSLGQGLEFLIYFQGNSAPDKSGLPSDRFSAERTGGSVSTLTIQRTQQEDSAVYLCASSLRAGGEKLFFGSGTQLSVL.

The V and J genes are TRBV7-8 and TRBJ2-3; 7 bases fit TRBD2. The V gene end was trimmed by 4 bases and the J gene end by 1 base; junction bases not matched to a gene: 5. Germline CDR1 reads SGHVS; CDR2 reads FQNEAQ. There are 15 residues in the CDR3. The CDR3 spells CASSSSGVRTDTQYF. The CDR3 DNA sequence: TGTGCCAGCAGCTCCAGCGGGGTTCGCACAGATACGCAGTATTTT.

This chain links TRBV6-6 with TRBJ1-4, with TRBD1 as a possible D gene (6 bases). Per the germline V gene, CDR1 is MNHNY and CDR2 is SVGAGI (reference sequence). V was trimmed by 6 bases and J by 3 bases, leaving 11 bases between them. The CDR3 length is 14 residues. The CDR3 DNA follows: TGTGCCAGCAGCCCACAGGGATCTAATGAAAAACTGTTTTTT. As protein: CASSPQGSNEKLFF.